The rows below give T cell receptor beta chains drawn from one sample of a study of shared T cell receptors in the human thymus. Only in-frame clones appear in the TCRdb table, and some are missing; sequencing was by immunoSEQ multiplex PCR. The table lists about 540,000 clones, about 84% of them singletons. The same specimen was also included in a second study, on human thymus T cells.

The sample consisted of thymocytes. These receptors originate from a boy under two years old with a congenital heart defect. Both conserved end residues are part of each CDR3.

V gene: TRBV12-5; J gene: TRBJ2-1; CDR3 length: 15; CDR3 protein: CASAPPEGRGNEQFF
V gene: TRBV10-3; J gene: TRBJ2-3; CDR3 length: 11; CDR3 protein: CAISAGDTQYF
V gene: TRBV7-3; J gene: TRBJ2-7; CDR3 length: 19; CDR3 protein: CASSSSPVVGTGDRGEQYF
V gene: TRBV28; J gene: TRBJ2-2; CDR3 length: 15; CDR3 protein: CASSPRTVFGGELFF
V gene: TRBV7-2; J gene: TRBJ2-7; CDR3 length: 19; CDR3 protein: CASSLAYPDRGKVVGEQYF
V gene: TRBV6-1; J gene: TRBJ1-5; CDR3 length: 13; CDR3 protein: CASQQGDHQPQHF
V gene: TRBV7-9; J gene: TRBJ2-7; CDR3 length: 16; CDR3 protein: CASSSPGGPRPYEQYF
V gene: TRBV11-2; J gene: TRBJ2-4; CDR3 length: 18; CDR3 protein: CASSLGRAGALAKNIQYF
V gene: TRBV21-1; J gene: TRBJ2-5; CDR3 length: 21; CDR3 protein: CASSKERRTLGGRQSLRTQYF
V gene: TRBV7-6; J gene: TRBJ2-1; CDR3 length: 13; CDR3 protein: CASSGPGTGGQFF
V gene: TRBV11-3; J gene: TRBJ2-5; CDR3 length: 15; CDR3 protein: CASRDRDRGRKTQYF
V gene: TRBV6-4; J gene: TRBJ2-7; CDR3 length: 19; CDR3 protein: CASSDSKRISGTGCHEQYF
V gene: TRBV28; J gene: TRBJ1-2; CDR3 length: 15; CDR3 protein: CASSFFTGEARGYTF
V gene: TRBV5-4; J gene: TRBJ2-5; CDR3 length: 14; CDR3 protein: CASSRAENQETQYF
V gene: TRBV7-6; J gene: TRBJ2-7; CDR3 length: 13; CDR3 protein: CASSPRGRGEQYF
V gene: TRBV21-1; J gene: TRBJ2-7; CDR3 length: 16; CDR3 protein: CASSKEFNGGVSEQYF
V gene: TRBV4-3; J gene: TRBJ2-1; CDR3 length: 16; CDR3 protein: CASSQDNGTSGNEQFF
V gene: TRBV15; J gene: TRBJ2-1; CDR3 length: 14; CDR3 protein: CATSRLAGKNEQFF
V gene: TRBV5-6; J gene: TRBJ1-2; CDR3 length: 14; CDR3 protein: CASSRTLHNYGYTF
V gene: TRBV9; J gene: TRBJ2-3; CDR3 length: 16; CDR3 protein: CASSGTSGTSTDTQYF
V gene: TRBV15; J gene: TRBJ2-7; CDR3 length: 17; CDR3 protein: CATSTSLQREGTYEQYF
V gene: TRBV7-9; J gene: TRBJ1-2; CDR3 length: 16; CDR3 protein: CASSRRRPGRSYGYTF
V gene: TRBV14; J gene: TRBJ2-5; CDR3 length: 14; CDR3 protein: CASSQDRGGETQYF
V gene: TRBV15; J gene: TRBJ2-3; CDR3 length: 17; CDR3 protein: CATSSVGRAYGTDTQYF
V gene: TRBV25-1; J gene: TRBJ2-7; CDR3 length: 14; CDR3 protein: CASSESGTSGEQYF
V gene: TRBV9; J gene: TRBJ2-2; CDR3 length: 17; CDR3 protein: CASSVARTGANTGELFF
V gene: TRBV7-6; J gene: TRBJ2-1; CDR3 length: 17; CDR3 protein: CASSVVAEEALANEQFF
V gene: TRBV4-1; J gene: TRBJ2-2; CDR3 length: 17; CDR3 protein: CASSQAPLGLSPGELFF
V gene: TRBV20-1; J gene: TRBJ1-1; CDR3 length: 11; CDR3 protein: CSASRNTEAFF
V gene: TRBV21-1; J gene: TRBJ2-7; CDR3 length: 16; CDR3 protein: CASSSRRRRGGNEQYF
V gene: TRBV27; J gene: TRBJ1-4; CDR3 length: 13; CDR3 protein: CASSFRPQDRLFF
V gene: TRBV18; J gene: TRBJ2-7; CDR3 length: 15; CDR3 protein: CASSRGLAGVREQYF
V gene: TRBV30; J gene: TRBJ2-1; CDR3 length: 18; CDR3 protein: CAWSTGTSGPKGYNEQFF
V gene: TRBV6-4; J gene: TRBJ2-3; CDR3 length: 18; CDR3 protein: CASSEGAALGSSTDTQYF
V gene: TRBV19; J gene: TRBJ1-5; CDR3 length: 18; CDR3 protein: CASSILLGDRGFNQPQHF
V gene: TRBV30; J gene: TRBJ2-1; CDR3 length: 16; CDR3 protein: CAWSEQMGHPYNEQFF
V gene: TRBV6-1; J gene: TRBJ1-2; CDR3 length: 18; CDR3 protein: CASSQGDRGGSKSDGYTF
V gene: TRBV27; J gene: TRBJ2-2; CDR3 length: 15; CDR3 protein: CASSSGTGNTGELFF
V gene: TRBV27; J gene: TRBJ1-3; CDR3 length: 16; CDR3 protein: CASRSESGTSGNTIYF
V gene: TRBV5-6; J gene: TRBJ2-1; CDR3 length: 14; CDR3 protein: CASSLRRESNEQFF
V gene: TRBV11-3; J gene: TRBJ2-7; CDR3 length: 15; CDR3 protein: CASSPAGAGTYEQYF
V gene: TRBV7-8; J gene: TRBJ2-5; CDR3 length: 16; CDR3 protein: CASSLGSGSVQETQYF
V gene: TRBV5-1; J gene: TRBJ2-7; CDR3 length: 15; CDR3 protein: CASSGISGSSYEQYF
V gene: TRBV19; J gene: TRBJ2-1; CDR3 length: 13; CDR3 protein: CASSMAGVNEQFF
V gene: TRBV19; J gene: TRBJ2-7; CDR3 length: 15; CDR3 protein: CASSSTSAGGYEQYF
V gene: TRBV27; J gene: TRBJ2-5; CDR3 length: 16; CDR3 protein: CASSLKPGQLQETQYF
V gene: TRBV19; J gene: TRBJ1-5; CDR3 length: 14; CDR3 protein: CASSGQGSNQPQHF
V gene: TRBV28; J gene: TRBJ2-5; CDR3 length: 15; CDR3 protein: CASSCQGTDQETQYF
V gene: TRBV15; J gene: TRBJ2-1; CDR3 length: 17; CDR3 protein: CATSRVGGPISYNEQFF
V gene: TRBV23-1; J gene: TRBJ1-5; CDR3 length: 15; CDR3 protein: CASSHLRGGNQPQHF
V gene: TRBV9; J gene: TRBJ2-5; CDR3 length: 20; CDR3 protein: CASSVGPRRGGIQGQETQYF
V gene: TRBV30; J gene: TRBJ2-2; CDR3 length: 15; CDR3 protein: CAWSGLAGGTGELFF
V gene: TRBV15; J gene: TRBJ2-4; CDR3 length: 14; CDR3 protein: CATSRSAGIDIQYF
V gene: TRBV5-6; J gene: TRBJ2-7; CDR3 length: 18; CDR3 protein: CDSSLYRGRGWSSYEQYF
V gene: TRBV4-3; J gene: TRBJ2-1; CDR3 length: 17; CDR3 protein: CASSQDLELAIYNEQFF
V gene: TRBV4-1; J gene: TRBJ2-7; CDR3 length: 16; CDR3 protein: CASSPPAPRPSYEQYF
V gene: TRBV4-2; J gene: TRBJ2-7; CDR3 length: 17; CDR3 protein: CASSHQGGLAGPGEQYF